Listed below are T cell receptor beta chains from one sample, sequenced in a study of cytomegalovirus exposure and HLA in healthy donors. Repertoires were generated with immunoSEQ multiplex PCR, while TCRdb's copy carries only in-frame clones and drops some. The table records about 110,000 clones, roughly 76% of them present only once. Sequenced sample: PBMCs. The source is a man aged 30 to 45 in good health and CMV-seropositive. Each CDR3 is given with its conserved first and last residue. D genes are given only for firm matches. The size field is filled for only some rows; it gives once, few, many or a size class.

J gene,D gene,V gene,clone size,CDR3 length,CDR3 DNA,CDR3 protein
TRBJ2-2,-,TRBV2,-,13,TGTGCCAGCTCGGGTGGCGGGACCGGGGAGCTGTTTTTT,CASSGGGTGELFF
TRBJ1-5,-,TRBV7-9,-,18,TGTGCCAGCAGCTCGACCCCCCGGGACACCAGACCCAATCAGCCCCAGCATTTT,CASSSTPRDTRPNQPQHF
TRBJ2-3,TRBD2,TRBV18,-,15,TGTGCCAGCTCACCCATAGCGGGGAGCACAGATACGCAGTATTTT,CASSPIAGSTDTQYF
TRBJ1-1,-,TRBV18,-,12,TGTGCCAGCTCACCACGCGAGACTGAAGCTTTCTTT,CASSPRETEAFF
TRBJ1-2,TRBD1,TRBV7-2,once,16,TGTGCCAGCAGCCTTACCCGGGACAGGGCCCTCTATGGCTACACCTTC,CASSLTRDRALYGYTF
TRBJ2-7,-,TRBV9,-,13,TGTGCCAGCAGCGTAGACAGCTCCTACGAGCAGTACTTC,CASSVDSSYEQYF
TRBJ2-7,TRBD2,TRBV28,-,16,TGTGCCAGCACCAACCTGGGGAGGGGCGGCTCCTACGAGCAGTACTTC,CASTNLGRGGSYEQYF
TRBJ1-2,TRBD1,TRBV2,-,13,TGTGCCAGCAGTCTGGACAGGGGGGAGGGCTACACCTTC,CASSLDRGEGYTF
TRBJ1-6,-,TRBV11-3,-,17,TGTGCCAGCAGCTTGTACGGAGGGGCAGGGAATAATTCACCCCTCCACTTT,CASSLYGGAGNNSPLHF
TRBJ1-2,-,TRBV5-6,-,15,TGTGCCAGCAGCTTGGAAGCCGGGACTGGCTATGGCTACACCTTC,CASSLEAGTGYGYTF
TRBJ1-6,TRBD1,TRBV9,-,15,TGTGCCAGCAGCGTAGAGACAGGGTCGGGTTCACCCCTCCACTTT,CASSVETGSGSPLHF
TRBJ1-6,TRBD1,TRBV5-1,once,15,TGCGCCAGCACCCTTTGGGACAGGGCTAATTCACCCCTCCACTTT,CASTLWDRANSPLHF
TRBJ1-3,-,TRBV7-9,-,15,TGTGCCAGCAGCTTATGGCATTCCTCTGGAAACACCATATATTTT,CASSLWHSSGNTIYF
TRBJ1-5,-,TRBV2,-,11,TGTGCCAGCAGCGGAGGCCAGCCCCAGCATTTT,CASSGGQPQHF
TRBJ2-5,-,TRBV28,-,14,TGTGCCAGCAGTCAGGGGATGGCCCAAGAGACCCAGTACTTC,CASSQGMAQETQYF
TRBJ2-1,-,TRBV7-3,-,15,TGTGCCAGCAGCCTAGGGGTAAGGTCCTACAATGAGCAGTTCTTC,CASSLGVRSYNEQFF
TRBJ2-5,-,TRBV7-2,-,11,TGTGCCAGCAGCTTATCGGAGACCCAGTACTTC,CASSLSETQYF
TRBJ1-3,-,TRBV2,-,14,TGTGCCAGCAGTGACAGTTCACCTGGAAACACCATATATTTT,CASSDSSPGNTIYF
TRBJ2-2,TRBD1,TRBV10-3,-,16,TGTGCCATCAGTGAGGCAGGGGACAGGGGGACCGGGGAGCTGTTTTTT,CAISEAGDRGTGELFF
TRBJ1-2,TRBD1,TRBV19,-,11,TGTGCCAGTAGGGACAGGGGTACCTACACCTTC,CASRDRGTYTF